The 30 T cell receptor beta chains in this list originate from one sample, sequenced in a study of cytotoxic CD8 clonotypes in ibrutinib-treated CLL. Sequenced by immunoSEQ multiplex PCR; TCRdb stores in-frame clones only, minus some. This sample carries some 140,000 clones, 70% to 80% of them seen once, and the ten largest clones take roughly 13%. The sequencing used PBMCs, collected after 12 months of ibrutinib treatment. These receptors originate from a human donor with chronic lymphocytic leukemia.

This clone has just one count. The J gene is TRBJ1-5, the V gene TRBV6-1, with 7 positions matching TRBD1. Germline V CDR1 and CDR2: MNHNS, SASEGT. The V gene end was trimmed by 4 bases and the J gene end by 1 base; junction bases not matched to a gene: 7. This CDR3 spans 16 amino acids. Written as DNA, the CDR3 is TGTGCCAGCAGTGGACAGGGCAGTCTAAGCAATCAGCCCCAGCATTTT. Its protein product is CASSGQGSLSNQPQHF.

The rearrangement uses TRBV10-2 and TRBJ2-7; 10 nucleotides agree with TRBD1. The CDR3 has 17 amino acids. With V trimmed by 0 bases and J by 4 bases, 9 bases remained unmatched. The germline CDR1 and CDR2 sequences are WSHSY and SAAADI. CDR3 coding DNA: TGCGCCAGCAGTGAGTCAGCCGGTAGGGGACAGGGGTACGAGCAGTACTTC. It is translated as CASSESAGRGQGYEQYF.

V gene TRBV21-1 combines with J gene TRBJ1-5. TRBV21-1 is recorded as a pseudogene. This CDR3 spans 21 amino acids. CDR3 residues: CASSKVLPLQDEGWRRQPQHF. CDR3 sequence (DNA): TGTGCCAGCAGCAAAGTTTTGCCCCTTCAGGACGAGGGATGGAGGCGTCAGCCCCAGCATTTT.

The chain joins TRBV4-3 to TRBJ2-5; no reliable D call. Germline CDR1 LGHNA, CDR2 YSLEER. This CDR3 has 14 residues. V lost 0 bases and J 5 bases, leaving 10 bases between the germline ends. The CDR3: CASSQDRLYETQYF. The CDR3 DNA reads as TGCGCCAGCAGCCAAGATCGCCTATACGAGACCCAGTACTTC.

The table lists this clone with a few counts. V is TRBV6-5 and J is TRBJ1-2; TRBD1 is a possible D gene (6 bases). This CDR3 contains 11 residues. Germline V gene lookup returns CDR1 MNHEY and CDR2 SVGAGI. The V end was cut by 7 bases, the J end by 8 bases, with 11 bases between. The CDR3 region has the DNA TGTGCCAGCACCAGGGGAGAGGGCTACACCTTC. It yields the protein CASTRGEGYTF.

The CDR3: CSVGFTNEKLFF. Written as DNA, the CDR3 is TGCAGCGTAGGCTTTACTAATGAAAAACTGTTTTTT. The chain uses TRBV29-1 and TRBJ1-4; no firm D call. Germline V gene sequence: CDR1 SQVTM, CDR2 ANQGSEA. V was cut by 6 bases and J by 2 bases, with 7 bases left in between. The length of the CDR3 is 12 residues.

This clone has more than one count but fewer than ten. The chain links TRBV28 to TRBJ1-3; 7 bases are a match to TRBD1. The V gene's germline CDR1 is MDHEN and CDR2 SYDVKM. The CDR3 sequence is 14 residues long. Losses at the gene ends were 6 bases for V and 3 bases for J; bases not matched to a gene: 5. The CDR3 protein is CASSPRTGGNTIYF. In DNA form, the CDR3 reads TGTGCCAGCAGCCCCCGGACAGGTGGAAACACCATATATTTT.

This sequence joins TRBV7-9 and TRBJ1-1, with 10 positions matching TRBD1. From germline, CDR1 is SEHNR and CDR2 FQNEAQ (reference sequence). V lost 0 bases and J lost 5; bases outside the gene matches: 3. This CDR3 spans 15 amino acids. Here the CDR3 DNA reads TGTGCCAGCAGCTTAGCCGGGACAGGGGTTACTGAAGCTTTCTTT. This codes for CASSLAGTGVTEAFF.

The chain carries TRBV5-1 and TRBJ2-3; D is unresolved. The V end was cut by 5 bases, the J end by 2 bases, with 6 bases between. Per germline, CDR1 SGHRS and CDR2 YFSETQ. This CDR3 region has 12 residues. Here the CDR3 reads CASRWTTDTQYF. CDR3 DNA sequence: TGCGCCAGCAGGTGGACCACAGATACGCAGTATTTT.

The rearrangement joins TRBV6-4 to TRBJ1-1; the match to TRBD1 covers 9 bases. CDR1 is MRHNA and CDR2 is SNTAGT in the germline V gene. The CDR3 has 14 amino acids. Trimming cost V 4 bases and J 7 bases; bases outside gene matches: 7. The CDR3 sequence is CASSVLRGQGEAFF. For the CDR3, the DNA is TGTGCCAGCAGTGTACTAAGGGGACAGGGTGAAGCTTTCTTT.

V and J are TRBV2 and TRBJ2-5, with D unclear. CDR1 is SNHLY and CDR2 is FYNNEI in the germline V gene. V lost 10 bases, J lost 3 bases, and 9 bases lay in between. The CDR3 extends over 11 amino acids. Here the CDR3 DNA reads TGTGCCACCGCTGGGGAAGAGACCCAGTACTTC. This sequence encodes CATAGEETQYF.

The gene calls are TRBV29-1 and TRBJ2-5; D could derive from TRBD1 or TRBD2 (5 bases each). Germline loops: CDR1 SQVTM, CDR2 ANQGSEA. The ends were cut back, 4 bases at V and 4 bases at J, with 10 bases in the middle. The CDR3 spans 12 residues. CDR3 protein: CSVVGDSETQYF. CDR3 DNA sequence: TGCAGCGTTGTGGGGGATTCAGAGACCCAGTACTTC.

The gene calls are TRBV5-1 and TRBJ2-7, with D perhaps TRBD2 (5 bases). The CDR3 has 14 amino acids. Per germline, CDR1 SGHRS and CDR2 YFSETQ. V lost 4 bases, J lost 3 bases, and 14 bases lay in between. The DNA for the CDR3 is TGCGCCAGCAGCACCCGGGGTTGGGACTACGAGCAGTACTTC. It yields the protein CASSTRGWDYEQYF.

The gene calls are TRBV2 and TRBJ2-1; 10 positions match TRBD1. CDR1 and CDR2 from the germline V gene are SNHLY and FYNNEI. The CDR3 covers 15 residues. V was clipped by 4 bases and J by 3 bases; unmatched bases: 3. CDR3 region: CASSVTGGIYNEQFF. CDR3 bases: TGTGCCAGCAGTGTGACAGGGGGCATCTACAATGAGCAGTTCTTC.

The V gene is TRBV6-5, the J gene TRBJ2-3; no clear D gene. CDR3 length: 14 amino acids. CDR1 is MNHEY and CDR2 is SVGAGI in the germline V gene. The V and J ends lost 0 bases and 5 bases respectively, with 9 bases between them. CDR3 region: CASSYSRIGDTQYF. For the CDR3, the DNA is TGTGCCAGCAGTTACTCGAGGATTGGAGATACGCAGTATTTT.

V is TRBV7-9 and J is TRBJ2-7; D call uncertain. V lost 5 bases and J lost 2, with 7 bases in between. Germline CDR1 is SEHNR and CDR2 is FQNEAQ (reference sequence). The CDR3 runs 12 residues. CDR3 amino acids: CASSHLTYEQYF. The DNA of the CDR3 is TGTGCCAGCAGCCATTTAACCTACGAGCAGTACTTC.

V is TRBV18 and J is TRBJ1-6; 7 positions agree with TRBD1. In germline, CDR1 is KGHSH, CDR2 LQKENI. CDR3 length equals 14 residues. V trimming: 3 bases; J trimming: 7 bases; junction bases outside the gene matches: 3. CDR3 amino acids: CASSPGTANSPLHF. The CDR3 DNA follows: TGTGCCAGCTCACCGGGGACAGCAAATTCACCCCTCCACTTT.

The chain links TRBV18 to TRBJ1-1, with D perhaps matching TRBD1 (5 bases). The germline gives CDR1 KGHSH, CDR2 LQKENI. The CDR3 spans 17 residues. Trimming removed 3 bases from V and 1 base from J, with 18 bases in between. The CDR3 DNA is TGTGCCAGCTCACCTTACATGTGGGGGATAGAGAACACTGAAGCTTTCTTT. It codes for CASSPYMWGIENTEAFF. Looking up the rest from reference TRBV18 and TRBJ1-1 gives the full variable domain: NAGVMQNPRHLVRRRGQEARLRCSPMKGHSHVYWYRQLPEEGLKFMVYLQKENIIDESGMPKERFSAEFPKEGPSILRIQQVVRGDSAAYFCASSPYMWGIENTEAFFGQGTRLTVV.

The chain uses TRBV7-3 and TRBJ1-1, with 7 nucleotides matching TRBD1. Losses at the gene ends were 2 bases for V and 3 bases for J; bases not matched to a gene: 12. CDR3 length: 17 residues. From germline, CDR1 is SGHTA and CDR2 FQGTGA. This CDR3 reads CASSLRHRGVSDTEAFF. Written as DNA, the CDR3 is TGTGCCAGCAGCTTACGGCACAGGGGAGTTTCGGACACTGAAGCTTTCTTT.

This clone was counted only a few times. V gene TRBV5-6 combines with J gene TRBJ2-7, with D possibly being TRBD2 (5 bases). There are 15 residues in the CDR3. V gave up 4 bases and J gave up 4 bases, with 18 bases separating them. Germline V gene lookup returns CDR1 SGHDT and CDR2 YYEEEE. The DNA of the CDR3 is TGTGCCAGCAGCCCGGGAAAACAAGACGGATACGAGCAGTACTTC. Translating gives CASSPGKQDGYEQYF.

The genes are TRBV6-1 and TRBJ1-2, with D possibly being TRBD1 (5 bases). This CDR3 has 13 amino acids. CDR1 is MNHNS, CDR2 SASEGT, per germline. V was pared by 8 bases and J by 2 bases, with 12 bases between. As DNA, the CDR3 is TGTGCCAGCTTTAGGCGGGGGAACTATGGCTACACCTTC. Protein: CASFRRGNYGYTF.

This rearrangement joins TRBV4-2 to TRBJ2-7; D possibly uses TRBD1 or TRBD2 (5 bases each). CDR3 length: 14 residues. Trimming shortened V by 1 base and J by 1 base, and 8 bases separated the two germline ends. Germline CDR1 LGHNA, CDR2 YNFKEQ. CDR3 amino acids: CASSQGGSSYEQYF. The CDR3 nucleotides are TGTGCCAGCAGCCAAGGGGGGAGTTCCTACGAGCAGTACTTC.

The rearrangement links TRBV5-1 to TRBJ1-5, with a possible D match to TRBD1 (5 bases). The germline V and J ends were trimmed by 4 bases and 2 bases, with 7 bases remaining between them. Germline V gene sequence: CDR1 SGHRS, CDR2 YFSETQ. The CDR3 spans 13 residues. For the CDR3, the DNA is TGCGCCAGCAGCCCGGGGGGCAATCAGCCCCAGCATTTT. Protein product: CASSPGGNQPQHF.

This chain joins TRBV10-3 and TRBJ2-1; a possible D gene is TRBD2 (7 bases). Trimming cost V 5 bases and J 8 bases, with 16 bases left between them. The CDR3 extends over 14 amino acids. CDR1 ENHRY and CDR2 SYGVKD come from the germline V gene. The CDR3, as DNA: TGTGCCATCAGTCCCGGGGGGCGGGCTGATGAGCAGTTCTTC. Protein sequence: CAISPGGRADEQFF.

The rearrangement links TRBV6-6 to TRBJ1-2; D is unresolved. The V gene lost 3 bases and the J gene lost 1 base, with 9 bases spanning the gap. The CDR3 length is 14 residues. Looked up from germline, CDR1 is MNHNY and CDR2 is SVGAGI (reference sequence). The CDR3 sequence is CASSYSTGNYGYTF. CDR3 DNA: TGTGCCAGCAGTTATAGTACGGGTAACTATGGCTACACCTTC.

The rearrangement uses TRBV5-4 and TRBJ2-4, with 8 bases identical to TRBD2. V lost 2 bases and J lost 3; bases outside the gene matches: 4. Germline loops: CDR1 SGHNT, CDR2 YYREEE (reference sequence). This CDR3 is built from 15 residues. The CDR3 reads CASSFPGTSKNIQYF. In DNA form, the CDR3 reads TGTGCCAGCAGCTTCCCCGGGACTAGCAAAAACATTCAGTACTTC. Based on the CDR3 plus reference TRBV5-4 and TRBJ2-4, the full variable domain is ETGVTQSPTHLIKTRGQQVTLRCSSQSGHNTVSWYQQALGQGPQFIFQYYREEENGRGNFPPRFSGLQFPNYSSELNVNALELDDSALYLCASSFPGTSKNIQYFGAGTRLSVL.

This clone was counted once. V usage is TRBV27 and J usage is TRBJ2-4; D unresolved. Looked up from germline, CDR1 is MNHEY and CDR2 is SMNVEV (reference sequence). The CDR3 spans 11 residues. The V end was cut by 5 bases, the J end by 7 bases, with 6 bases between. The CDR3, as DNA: TGTGCCAGCAGTCGCGCGAACATTCAGTACTTC. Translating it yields CASSRANIQYF.

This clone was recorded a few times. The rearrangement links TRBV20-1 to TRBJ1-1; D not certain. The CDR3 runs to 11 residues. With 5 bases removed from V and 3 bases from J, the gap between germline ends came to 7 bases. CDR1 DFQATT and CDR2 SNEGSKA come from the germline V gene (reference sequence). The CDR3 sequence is CSADTYTEAFF. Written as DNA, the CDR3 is TGCAGTGCTGACACTTACACTGAAGCTTTCTTT.

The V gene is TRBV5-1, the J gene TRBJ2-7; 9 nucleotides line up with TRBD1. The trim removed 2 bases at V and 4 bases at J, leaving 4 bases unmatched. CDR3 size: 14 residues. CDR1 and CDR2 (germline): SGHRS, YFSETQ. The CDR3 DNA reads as TGCGCCAGCAGCTTCGGGACAGGGTCGTACGAGCAGTACTTC. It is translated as CASSFGTGSYEQYF.

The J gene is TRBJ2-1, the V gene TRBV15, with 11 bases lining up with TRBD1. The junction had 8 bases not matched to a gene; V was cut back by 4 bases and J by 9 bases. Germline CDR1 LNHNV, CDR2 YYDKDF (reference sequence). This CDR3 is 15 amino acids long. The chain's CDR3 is CATSNMDRGRGEQFF. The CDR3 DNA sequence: TGTGCCACCAGCAACATGGACAGGGGGCGTGGTGAGCAGTTCTTC.